This TCR beta chain was retrieved from a study of blood T cell repertoires in COVID-19. Some clones are missing from TCRdb's copy, which holds only in-frame ones; the method was immunoSEQ multiplex PCR. Seen here are a few hundred thousand clones, 88% observed once, and the top ten hold 0.95% to 1.1%. All exposed participants met a person with COVID-19 within 2 weeks before entering the study. This CDR3 spans 15 amino acids. Germline V CDR1 and CDR2: KGHSH, LQKENI. Trimming took 6 bases from V and 1 from J; bases not matched to a gene: 5. Sequenced material: PBMCs or T cells enriched from blood (not recorded which). This clonotype was sampled from a woman aged 25 to 45 who had been exposed to COVID-19. The V call is TRBV18, the J call TRBJ1-5, with 8 bases fitting TRBD1. The CDR3, as DNA: TGTGCCAGCTCGTCCGACAGGGGCAGCAATCAGCCCCAGCATTTT. It encodes CASSSDRGSNQPQHF. The complete variable domain, with remaining parts taken from reference TRBV18 and TRBJ1-5, reads NAGVMQNPRHLVRRRGQEARLRCSPMKGHSHVYWYRQLPEEGLKFMVYLQKENIIDESGMPKERFSAEFPKEGPSILRIQQVVRGDSAAYFCASSSDRGSNQPQHFGDGTRLSIL.